The 15 T cell receptor beta chains below all came from one sample that was sequenced in a study of cytomegalovirus exposure and HLA in healthy donors. It was with 60 Vbeta and 13 Jbeta primers that the PCR ran. Sequencing used immunoSEQ multiplex PCR; TCRdb keeps in-frame clones, though not all of them. This table has 100,000 to 150,000 clones, around four fifths appearing once. The sample consisted of PBMCs. The source of these receptors is a man in his thirties or forties in good health and CMV-seronegative.

The chain combines TRBV5-1 with TRBJ1-2; D is undetermined. Trimming took off 4 bases at V and 4 bases at J, with 11 bases between the two ends. Per the germline V gene, CDR1 is SGHRS and CDR2 is YFSETQ. The CDR3 loop spans 13 amino acids. The CDR3 DNA reads as TGCGCCAGCAGCCAGGTTCTTCCCTATGGCTACACCTTC. Protein sequence: CASSQVLPYGYTF. The full variable domain, in which reference TRBV5-1 and TRBJ1-2 provide the parts outside the CDR3, is KAGVTQTPRYLIKTRGQQVTLSCSPISGHRSVSWYQQTPGQGLQFLFEYFSETQRNKGNFPGRFSGRQFSNSRSEMNVSTLELGDSALYLCASSQVLPYGYTFGSGTRLTVV.

This chain joins TRBV15 and TRBJ1-1; no definite D call. CDR3 length: 13 amino acids. V was shortened by 1 base and J by 8 bases, with 11 bases between the two germline ends. Germline V gene sequence: CDR1 LNHNV, CDR2 YYDKDF (reference sequence). CDR3 DNA sequence: TGTGCCACCAGCAGAGGGGAGTCCTTCGAAGCTTTCTTT. It is translated as CATSRGESFEAFF.

V is TRBV28 and J is TRBJ2-7; no firm D call. The CDR3 has 12 amino acids. Germline loops: CDR1 MDHEN, CDR2 SYDVKM. V was trimmed by 6 bases and J by 4 bases, leaving 10 bases between them. The CDR3, as DNA: TGTGCCAGCAGACTGGTCGGGTACGAGCAGTACTTC. It yields the protein CASRLVGYEQYF. The full variable domain, completed using reference TRBV28 and TRBJ2-7, is DVKVTQSSRYLVKRTGEKVFLECVQDMDHENMFWYRQDPGLGLRLIYFSYDVKMKEKGDIPEGYSVSREKKERFSLILESASTNQTSMYLCASRLVGYEQYFGPGTRLTVT.

This chain joins TRBV11-2 and TRBJ2-3; 8 bases agree with TRBD2. The CDR3 loop spans 16 amino acids. CDR1 and CDR2 from the germline V gene are SGHAT and FQNNGV. V lost 6 bases to trimming and J lost 2 bases; unmatched junction nucleotides: 10. In DNA, the CDR3 is TGTGCCAGCAGGGCCCTTGCGGGAGGCATCACAGATACGCAGTATTTT. This gives the protein CASRALAGGITDTQYF. Full variable domain (remainder filled in from reference TRBV11-2 and TRBJ2-3): EAGVAQSPRYKIIEKRQSVAFWCNPISGHATLYWYQQILGQGPKLLIQFQNNGVVDDSQLPKDRFSAERLKGVDSTLKIQPAKLEDSAVYLCASRALAGGITDTQYFGPGTRLTVL.

The rearrangement links TRBV7-9 to TRBJ2-7; 8 bases match TRBD1. With 5 bases clipped from V and 2 bases from J, the junction kept 8 bases outside the gene matches. The CDR3 extends over 15 amino acids. CDR1 SEHNR and CDR2 FQNEAQ come from the germline V gene (reference sequence). The CDR3 here is CASSGRGQETYEQYF. CDR3 nucleotide sequence: TGTGCCAGCAGCGGAAGGGGACAGGAAACCTACGAGCAGTACTTC.

The CDR3 loop is CASSETGYYEQYF. For the CDR3, the DNA is TGTGCCAGCAGTGAAACAGGGTACTACGAGCAGTACTTC. This chain joins TRBV6-5 and TRBJ2-7; D possibly corresponds to TRBD1 (6 bases). CDR1 and CDR2 from the germline V gene are MNHEY and SVGAGI. The V end was cut by 5 bases, the J end by 3 bases, with 11 bases between. The CDR3 totals 13 residues.

This chain uses TRBV10-2 with TRBJ2-5, with a weak D call TRBD1 (6 bases). The CDR3 runs 14 residues. V was shortened by 3 bases and J by 2 bases, with 10 bases between the two germline ends. Germline V gives CDR1 WSHSY, CDR2 SAAADI. The CDR3 DNA sequence: TGCGCCAGCAGTGAAAGACAGGTTCAAGAGACCCAGTACTTC. This encodes CASSERQVQETQYF.

This sequence joins TRBV27 and TRBJ2-1; D gene ambiguous. This CDR3 contains 16 residues. The germline V gene has CDR1 MNHEY and CDR2 SMNVEV (reference sequence). Between the trimmed V and J ends, which lost 6 bases and 0 bases, there was a span of 15 bases. Here the CDR3 DNA reads TGTGCCAGCAGGCCAAATAACCCGAGCTCCTACAATGAGCAGTTCTTC. Translating it yields CASRPNNPSSYNEQFF.

The V and J genes are TRBV7-6 and TRBJ1-5; 8 positions match TRBD1. The germline gives CDR1 SGHVS, CDR2 FNYEAQ. This CDR3 spans 17 amino acids. With 1 base clipped from V and 6 bases from J, the junction kept 11 bases outside the gene matches. CDR3 sequence reads: CASSLGARRGRGQPQHF. CDR3 coding DNA: TGTGCCAGCAGCTTAGGAGCCCGCAGGGGGCGCGGTCAGCCCCAGCATTTT.

The CDR3 DNA sequence: TGTGCCAGCATCGACAGGGGCTCCCCCAATGGCTACACCTTC. This encodes CASIDRGSPNGYTF. The J gene is TRBJ1-2, the V gene TRBV5-6; 8 bases agree with TRBD1. There are 14 residues in the CDR3. V trimming: 6 bases; J trimming: 6 bases; junction bases outside the gene matches: 10. Germline V gene sequence: CDR1 SGHDT, CDR2 YYEEEE.

The sample holds a few counts of this clone. This chain links TRBV29-1 with TRBJ1-5; 9 nucleotides agree with TRBD1. Trimming cost V 6 bases and J 2 bases; bases outside gene matches: 2. Germline values: CDR1 SQVTM, CDR2 ANQGSEA. The CDR3 covers 13 residues. The CDR3 coding sequence is TGCAGCGTAGGGGACAGGGGCAATCAGCCCCAGCATTTT. This gives the protein CSVGDRGNQPQHF.

The table lists this clone with a count of one. V gene TRBV6-5 combines with J gene TRBJ2-3; TRBD2 might be the D (6 bases). Germline V lookup: CDR1 MNHEY, CDR2 SVGAGI. CDR3 length: 16 residues. Between the trimmed V and J ends, which lost 0 bases and 0 bases, there was a span of 10 bases. CDR3 nucleotide sequence: TGTGCCAGCAGTTACTCGATCGGGAGAAGCACAGATACGCAGTATTTT. Its translation: CASSYSIGRSTDTQYF.

The chain links TRBV19 to TRBJ2-7; D possibly corresponds to TRBD2 (5 bases). CDR3 length equals 14 residues. The V end lost 5 bases, the J end lost 7 bases, and 18 bases lay between the germline ends. Germline CDR1 and CDR2: LNHDA and SQIVND (reference sequence). The CDR3 nucleotides read TGTGCCAGTAGTTCGACGGGATCCCCCCGGGAGCAGTACTTC. As protein: CASSSTGSPREQYF. Variable domain in full (rest from reference TRBV19 and TRBJ2-7): DGGITQSPKYLFRKEGQNVTLSCEQNLNHDAMYWYRQDPGQGLRLIYYSQIVNDFQKGDIAEGYSVSREKKESFPLTVTSAQKNPTAFYLCASSSTGSPREQYFGPGTRLTVT.

This sequence joins TRBV28 and TRBJ2-5; 9 nucleotides line up with TRBD1. The CDR3 runs to 17 residues. Unmatched junction bases numbered 16, after V lost 5 bases and J lost 6 bases. The germline V gene has CDR1 MDHEN and CDR2 SYDVKM. This chain's CDR3 is CASSIISPQGARKTQYF. The CDR3 region has the DNA TGTGCCAGCAGTATCATCTCCCCACAGGGGGCGCGAAAGACCCAGTACTTC.

The chain employs TRBV2 and TRBJ1-5; possible D gene TRBD1, 6 bases. There are 12 residues in the CDR3. V was shortened by 6 bases and J by 11 bases, with 14 bases between the two germline ends. Germline CDR1 is SNHLY and CDR2 is FYNNEI. The CDR3 region has the DNA TGTGCCAGCAGCCTTGATAGGGGGTCCCAGCATTTT. Translation gives CASSLDRGSQHF.